The text below deals with one T cell receptor beta chain. Measured with immunoSEQ multiplex PCR; TCRdb has only the in-frame clones, and not every one. This sample has roughly 320,000 clones, with roughly 84% found just once. The data were taken from a study of shared clonotypes between healthy human individuals. CDR1 SEHNR and CDR2 FQNEAQ come from the germline V gene (reference sequence). The CDR3 totals 19 residues. Trimming removed 0 bases from V and 1 base from J, with 21 bases in between. The sample was memory CD8+ T cells sorted from blood. The subset is: CD45RO+ cells pooled with CCR7-negative TemRA cells. This TCR derives from a man in his late teens or twenties in good health. This chain connects TRBV7-9 to TRBJ1-1, with a tentative D call TRBD1 (5 bases). In nucleotides, the CDR3 is TGTGCCAGCAGCTTAGCCAGTCCTACAGGCGACGCTAGGAACACTGAAGCTTTCTTT. This codes for CASSLASPTGDARNTEAFF.